This entry features one T cell receptor beta chain sequence. Researchers made TCR beta libraries via UMI-labeled 5' RACE. TCRdb re-called the 5' RACE reads; one entry per CDR3 protein, DNA not given. The listing contains approximately 7,000 distinct CDR3 sequences. This record belongs to a study of human CD8 memory T cell subsets. PBMC originated from healthy-donor buffy coats. By negative magnetic separation, total CD8+ T cells were enriched. The CDR3 spans 17 residues. Germline V gene data show CDR1 as MDHEN and CDR2 as SYDVKM. Sequences were obtained from CD8+ T cells from PBMCs. The chain uses TRBV28 and TRBJ2-7; TCRdb's D call of TRBD2 is untestable without DNA. The sequence was obtained from a human donor in good health. CDR3 loop: CASRGGRVAGRSYEQYF.